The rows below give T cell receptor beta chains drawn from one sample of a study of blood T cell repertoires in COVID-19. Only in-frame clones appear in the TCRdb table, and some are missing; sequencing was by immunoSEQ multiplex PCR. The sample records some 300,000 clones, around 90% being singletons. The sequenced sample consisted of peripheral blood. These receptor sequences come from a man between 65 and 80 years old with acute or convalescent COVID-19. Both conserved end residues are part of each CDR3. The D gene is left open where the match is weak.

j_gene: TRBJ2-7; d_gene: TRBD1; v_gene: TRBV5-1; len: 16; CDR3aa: CASSKGTENFSYEQYF
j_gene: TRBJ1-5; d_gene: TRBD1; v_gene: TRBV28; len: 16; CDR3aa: CASSFRGLYSNQPQHF
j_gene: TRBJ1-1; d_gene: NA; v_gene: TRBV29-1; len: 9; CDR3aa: CSVTEEAFF
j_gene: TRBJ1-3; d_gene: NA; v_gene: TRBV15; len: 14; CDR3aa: CATSTGNSGNTIYF
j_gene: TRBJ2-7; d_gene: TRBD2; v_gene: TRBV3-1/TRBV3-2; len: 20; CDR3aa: CASSQEKLAGGPRLNYEQYF
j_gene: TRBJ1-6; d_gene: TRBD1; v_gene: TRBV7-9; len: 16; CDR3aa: CASSFGTGLYNSPLHF
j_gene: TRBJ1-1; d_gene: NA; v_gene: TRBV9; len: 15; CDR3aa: CASSGLDSPNTEAFF
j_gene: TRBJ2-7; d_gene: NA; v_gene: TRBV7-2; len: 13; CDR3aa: CASSSAGSYEQYF
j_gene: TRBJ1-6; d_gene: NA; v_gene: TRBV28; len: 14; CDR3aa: CASSLVRGSSPLHF
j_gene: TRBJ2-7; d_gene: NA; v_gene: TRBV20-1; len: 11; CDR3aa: CSASRWDEQYF
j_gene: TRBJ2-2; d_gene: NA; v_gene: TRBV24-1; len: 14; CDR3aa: CASQPGTNTGELFF
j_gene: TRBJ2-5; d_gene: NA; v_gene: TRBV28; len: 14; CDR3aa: CASSLQGPHETQYF
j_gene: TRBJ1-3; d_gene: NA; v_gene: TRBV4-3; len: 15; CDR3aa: CASSQEYVQGNTIYF
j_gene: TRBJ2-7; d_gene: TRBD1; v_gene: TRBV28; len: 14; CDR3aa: CASSLFGQGYEQYF
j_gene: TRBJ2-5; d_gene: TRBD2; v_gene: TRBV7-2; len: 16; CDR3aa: CASSPSPASGEETQYF
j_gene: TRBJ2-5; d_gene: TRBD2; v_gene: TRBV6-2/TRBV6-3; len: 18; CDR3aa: CASSLLASGGQYQETQYF
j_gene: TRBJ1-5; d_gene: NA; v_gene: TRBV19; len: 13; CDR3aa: CASSIEKRQPQHF
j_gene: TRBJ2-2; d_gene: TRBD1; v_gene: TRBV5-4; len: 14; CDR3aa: CASSLTGRPGELFF
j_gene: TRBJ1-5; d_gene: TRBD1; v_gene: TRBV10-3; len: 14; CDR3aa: CAIKDRGLNQPQHF
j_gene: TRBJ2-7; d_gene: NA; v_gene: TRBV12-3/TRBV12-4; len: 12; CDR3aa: CASRSSVYEQYF
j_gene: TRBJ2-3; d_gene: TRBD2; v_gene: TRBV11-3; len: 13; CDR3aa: CASSSWGGDTQYF
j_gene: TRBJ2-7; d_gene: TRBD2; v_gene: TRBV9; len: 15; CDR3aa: CASSPHLAADYEQYF
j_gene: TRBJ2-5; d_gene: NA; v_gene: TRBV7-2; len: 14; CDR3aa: CASSLVVREETQYF
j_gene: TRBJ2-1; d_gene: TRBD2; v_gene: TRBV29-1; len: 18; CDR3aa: CSGKGLAGEIWSYNEQFF
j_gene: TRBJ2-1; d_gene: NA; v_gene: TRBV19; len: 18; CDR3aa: CASSPRGTLPGSYNEQFF